The clone carrying this TCR beta chain has just a few counts. MiXCR was run by TCRdb on the RT-PCR reads, yielding one entry per CDR3 protein. Of about 700,000 distinct CDR3 sequences listed, approximately 14% are singletons. Material: memory CD4+ T cells from blood. The source is a female donor in good health, serving as a healthy control.

The DNA of the CDR3 is TGCGCCAGCAGCGTGGGACAGCTGGGTGGGGAGCAGTACTTC. Translating it yields CASSVGQLGGEQYF. This chain joins TRBV5-1 and TRBJ2-7; 7 nucleotides match TRBD1. Germline assignment: CDR1 SGHRS and CDR2 YFSETQ. Losses at the gene ends were 4 bases for V and 7 bases for J; bases not matched to a gene: 11. The CDR3 covers 14 residues.